These T cell receptor beta chains were read from a single sample in a study of CXCR3-negative and CXCR3-positive naive CD8 T cells. TCRdb reworked the 5' RACE reads into one entry per CDR3 protein, no DNA. Its table lists 85,000 to 90,000 distinct CDR3 sequences. Sequenced sample: naive CXCR3+ CD8+ T cells from blood. All receptors derive from a human donor in good health. Some clones in this sample may be carry-over from other donors' samples. Each CDR3 is given with its conserved first and last residue.

>TRBV7-9|TRBJ2-3
CASSAMGGVTDTQYF
>TRBV6-2/TRBV6-3|TRBJ2-1
CASSPGTSGSNSYNEQFF
>TRBV20-1|TRBJ2-7
CSASPSGGSYEQYF
>TRBV29-1|TRBJ2-1
CSVGQDRDEQFF
>TRBV27|TRBJ1-2
CASRQAGQGYGYTF
>TRBV7-6|TRBJ1-6
CASSQTTNSGSPLHF
>TRBV25-1|TRBJ2-7
CASSEFEGAVRYF
>TRBV7-9|TRBJ2-1
CASSLRAGGQFF
>TRBV7-2|TRBJ2-3
CASSLVADTQYF
>TRBV10-3|TRBJ2-4
CAISESGRAQNIQYF
>TRBV20-1|TRBJ2-1
CSARSGGPARSWDEQFF
>TRBV29-1|TRBJ2-1
CSVRGRAYNEQFF
>TRBV5-6|TRBJ2-2
CASSLGQDIGELFF
>TRBV3-1|TRBJ2-1
CASSQDRLAGGNEQFF
>TRBV5-1|TRBJ1-1
CASSWPGEASEAFF
>TRBV20-1|TRBJ2-2
CSARPMGQGETGELFF
>TRBV7-9|TRBJ2-1
CASSSRTSGVYNEQFF
>TRBV4-3|TRBJ1-5
CASSQSYGPQPQHF
>TRBV5-1|TRBJ2-7
CASSNGQGGSYEQYF
>TRBV9|TRBJ1-6
CASSARQSGEVGSPLHF
>TRBV7-6|TRBJ2-7
CASSLAGAGDYEQYF
>TRBV5-1|TRBJ2-5
CASTPGETQYF
>TRBV24-1|TRBJ2-5
CATSDIRDGQETQYF
>TRBV29-1|TRBJ2-7
CSVGAGDRTYEQYF
>TRBV7-8|TRBJ2-2
CASSLEEELNTGELFF
>TRBV28|TRBJ2-4
CASSYPRGEAKNIQYF
>TRBV30|TRBJ2-7
CAWSVGISYEQYF
>TRBV19|TRBJ1-2
CASSRLPDGNYGYTF
>TRBV29-1|TRBJ2-1
CSVNEPYNEQFF
>TRBV18|TRBJ2-1
CASSPTGTSGRAVYNEQFF
>TRBV7-8|TRBJ1-5
CASSLVPPGQGAPGNQPQHF
>TRBV12-3/TRBV12-4|TRBJ2-7
CASSVTSTSPYEQYF
>TRBV14|TRBJ2-7
CASSQDYEQYF
>TRBV25-1|TRBJ2-1
CASSESVPRFNEQFF
>TRBV15|TRBJ1-1
CATSRDYGDGTEAFF
>TRBV7-8|TRBJ1-2
CASSRDQDYGYTF
>TRBV6-5|TRBJ2-2
CASSYFPTPTGEDTGELFF
>TRBV28|TRBJ2-1
CASGEDFSSYNEQFF
>TRBV28|TRBJ2-7
CASSSQGIREQYF
>TRBV3-1|TRBJ2-5
CASSLLAGLETQYF